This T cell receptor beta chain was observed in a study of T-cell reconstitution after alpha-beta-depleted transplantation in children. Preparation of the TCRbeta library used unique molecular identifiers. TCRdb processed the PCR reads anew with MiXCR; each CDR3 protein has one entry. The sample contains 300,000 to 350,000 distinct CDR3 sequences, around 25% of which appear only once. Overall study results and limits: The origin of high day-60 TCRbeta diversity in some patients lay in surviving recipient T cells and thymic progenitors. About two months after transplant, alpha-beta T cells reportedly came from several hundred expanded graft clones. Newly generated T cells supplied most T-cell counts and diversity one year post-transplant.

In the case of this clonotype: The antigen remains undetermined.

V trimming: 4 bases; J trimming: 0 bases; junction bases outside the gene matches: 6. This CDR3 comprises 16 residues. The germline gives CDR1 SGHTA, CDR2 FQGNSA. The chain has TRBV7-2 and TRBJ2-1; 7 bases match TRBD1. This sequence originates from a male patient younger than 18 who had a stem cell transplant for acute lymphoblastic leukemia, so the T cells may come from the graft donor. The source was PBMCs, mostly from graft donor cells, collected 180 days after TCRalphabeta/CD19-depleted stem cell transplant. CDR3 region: CASSYNRGSSYNEQFF. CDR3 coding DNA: TGTGCCAGCAGCTACAACAGGGGAAGCTCCTACAATGAGCAGTTCTTC.